The sequence of this T cell receptor (beta chain) was determined in a study of response to subunit inactivated influenza vaccine (dated by TCRdb to 2017 to 2018). About the full investigation: The study used deep quantitative T cell receptor repertoire profiling to track responses to a trivalent subunit inactivated influenza vaccine. What the work shows at the level of the full study, not this receptor alone: According to the authors, only a limited number of new T cells may be recruited by each seasonal influenza vaccination.

The library was generated by RT-PCR. The sequencing machine was an Illumina HiSeq 2500. Using fastp trimming at Q25 and MiXCR clonotype assembly, TCRdb reanalyzed the public sequencing data and kept in-frame beta chains. One record per CDR3 amino acid sequence lists the most common genes and DNA. A total of 500,000 to 550,000 distinct CDR3 sequences appear in this sample, 7.6% of them only once. 10% to 15% of the sample belongs to the ten largest clones. Regarding this clonotype: What antigen it recognizes has not been identified. Base qualities are not provided; no much larger clone lies one nucleotide away.

The CDR3 sequence holds 15 residues, the cysteine and phenylalanine included. The kept DNA is CDR3 alone, 45 bases in frame from the first base. Based on the germline V gene, the CDR1 and CDR2 sequences are MGHRA and YSYEKL. From V the trimming removes 3 bases and from J it removes 0 bases, while the gene matches leave 4 bases of the junction unaccounted for. The chain links TRBV4-1 with TRBJ1-1; a stretch of 7 junction bases matches TRBD1. The sample in question was PBMCs from blood, obtained around 2 years after vaccination. This TCR derives from a man aged 50-75 years who received an inactivated influenza vaccine. Donor details come from another sample of the same person, matched by shared clones. The sequenced DNA: TGCGCCAGCAGCCACCCGACAGGGCTGAACACTGAAGCTTTCTTT. It specifies CASSHPTGLNTEAFF.